These 25 T cell receptor beta chains were sequenced from one sample in a study of human T cells and chemical hapten exposure (dated by TCRdb to the early 2020s). What this sample's time point label stands for: patch test 3, about 24 weeks after DPC sensitization. In the paper's terms, the treatment or condition label means: therapeutic diphenylcyclopropenone sensitization with weekly scalp DPC. Libraries were made using RACE. Instrument on record: NextSeq 500. TCRdb passed the public sequencing reads through fastp at Q25 and MiXCR, retaining productive beta sequences. Rows with one shared CDR3 protein collapse into an entry with the most common genes and DNA. The sample data list about 160,000 distinct CDR3 sequences, and 28% of these were observed just once. The ten largest clones represent roughly 2.2% of the sample. The input for sequencing was whole blood, taken in connection with sensitization to the hapten diphenylcyclopropenone (DPC). The receptor set was obtained from a woman aged 18-35 years with alopecia areata. Some clones in this sample may be carry-over from other donors' samples.

On this clonotype itself: A read error may account for a junction end that differs from germline. This chain links TRBV25-1 with TRBJ1-1; no clear D gene. Germline CDR1 and CDR2: MGHDK and SYGVNS. The length of the CDR3 is 13 residues. Written as DNA, the CDR3 is TGTGCCAGCAGTTCTCCTCTCCGGGCCCTTAAACCCTTT. This gives the protein CASSSPLRALKPF. Full variable domain (outside the CDR3, taken from reference TRBV25-1 and TRBJ1-1): EADIYQTPRYLVIGTGKKITLECSQTMGHDKMYWYQQDPGMELHLIHYSYGVNSTEKGDLSSESTVSRIRTEHFPLTLESARPSHTSQYLCASSSPLRALKPFGQGTRLTVV.

This clonotype was recorded many times. This rearrangement joins TRBV20-1 to TRBJ2-3; no clear D. The CDR3 extends over 11 amino acids. The germline V gene has CDR1 DFQATT and CDR2 SNEGSKA (reference sequence). The germline V and J ends were trimmed by 4 bases and 2 bases, with 4 bases remaining between them. The CDR3 reads CSATLTDTQYF. DNA of the CDR3: TGCAGTGCTACCCTCACAGATACGCAGTATTTT.

The V gene is TRBV21-1, the J gene TRBJ1-6. TRBV21-1 is a recognized pseudogene. The CDR3 extends over 16 amino acids. CDR3 sequence reads: CASSKTRPNYNSPLHF. In DNA form, the CDR3 reads TGTGCCAGCAGCAAAACGAGACCGAACTATAATTCACCCCTCCACTTT.

This clonotype was observed a few times. DNA for the CDR3: TGTGCCAGCAGTCGTAAGGGGGGAAACACTGAAGCTTTCTTT. Protein: CASSRKGGNTEAFF. V gene TRBV27 combines with J gene TRBJ1-1; tentative D call: TRBD1 (6 bases). From germline, CDR1 is MNHEY and CDR2 SMNVEV (reference sequence). Trimming took off 5 bases at V and 2 bases at J, with 12 bases between the two ends. The CDR3 is 14 residues long.

The rearrangement uses TRBV20-1 and TRBJ2-2; D possibly corresponds to TRBD2 (6 bases). Germline V gene sequence: CDR1 DFQATT, CDR2 SNEGSKA (reference sequence). The CDR3 totals 16 residues. Trimming left V 0 bases short and J 0 bases short, with 11 bases between. The CDR3 DNA sequence: TGCAGTGCTAGAGATTGGAGGGACCCGAACACCGGGGAGCTGTTTTTT. Amino acids: CSARDWRDPNTGELFF.

This clonotype was seen a few times. The V gene is TRBV6-2 or TRBV6-3, the J gene TRBJ1-1; D possibly corresponds to TRBD1 (6 bases). Germline V gene sequence: CDR1 MNHEY, CDR2 SVGEGT. This CDR3 is 13 amino acids long. V gave up 6 bases and J gave up 4 bases, with 12 bases separating them. The DNA for the CDR3 is TGTGCCAGCAGAAGCCAGGGGCCCACTGAAGCTTTCTTT. Translated, it gives CASRSQGPTEAFF.

This clonotype was seen a few times. This rearrangement joins TRBV20-1 to TRBJ2-2, with 8 nucleotides matching TRBD1. The CDR3 is 13 residues long. Trimming took 6 bases from V and 5 from J; bases not matched to a gene: 5. From germline, CDR1 is DFQATT and CDR2 SNEGSKA (reference sequence). CDR3 in DNA: TGCAGTGCCAGGACAGGGTCAACCGGGGAGCTGTTTTTT. Protein: CSARTGSTGELFF.

J is TRBJ2-3 and V is TRBV14; TRBD1 or TRBD2 may be the D gene (5 bases each). CDR1 and CDR2 from the germline V gene are SGHDN and FVKESK. The CDR3 is 13 residues long. Trimming took 2 bases from V and 11 from J, leaving 14 bases between them. The CDR3 sequence is CASSQHPNGGQYF. The CDR3 bases are TGTGCCAGCAGCCAACACCCTAATGGGGGGCAGTATTTT.

The rearrangement links TRBV12-3 or TRBV12-4 to TRBJ1-2, with D possibly TRBD1 on 5 matching bases. With 3 bases removed from V and 4 bases from J, the gap between germline ends came to 9 bases. The CDR3 totals 13 residues. The chain's CDR3 is CASSFRETYGYTF. The CDR3 DNA reads TGTGCCAGCAGTTTCAGGGAGACCTATGGCTACACCTTC.

This clonotype was found a few times. The chain carries TRBV20-1 and TRBJ1-6; D is perhaps TRBD1 (6 bases). Germline-derived CDR1 and CDR2 are DFQATT and SNEGSKA (reference sequence). The CDR3 runs 18 residues. Between the trimmed V and J ends, which lost 6 bases and 7 bases, there was a span of 28 bases. The CDR3 sequence: CSAKLWGRGSSANSPLHF. The CDR3 nucleotides read TGCAGTGCGAAGCTGTGGGGGCGAGGTTCCTCAGCCAATTCACCCCTCCACTTT.

This clonotype was counted a few times. The gene calls are TRBV7-6 and TRBJ2-7; D perhaps matches TRBD1 (5 bases). CDR3 length: 12 residues. V was clipped by 4 bases and J by 6 bases, with 10 bases between them. Germline V gives CDR1 SGHVS, CDR2 FNYEAQ. The CDR3 nucleotides read TGTGCCAGCAGCTCCCCCCAGGGCGAGCAGTACTTC. Amino acids: CASSSPQGEQYF.

The CDR3 loop reads CASSPTGMNTEAFF. In DNA form, the CDR3 reads TGTGCCAGCAGCCCGACAGGGATGAACACTGAAGCTTTCTTT. The rearrangement uses TRBV9 and TRBJ1-1; 7 bases line up with TRBD1. This CDR3 is built from 14 residues. The J segment lost 0 bases and the V segment lost 4 bases, leaving 3 bases of the junction unmatched. Germline V gene lookup returns CDR1 SGDLS and CDR2 YYNGEE.

The chain recombines TRBV20-1 with TRBJ2-7; a weak D match, TRBD2 (5 bases). CDR1 and CDR2 from the germline V gene are DFQATT and SNEGSKA (reference sequence). Trimming took 4 bases from V and 6 from J, leaving 19 bases between them. This CDR3 comprises 14 residues. The CDR3 DNA reads as TGCAGTGCTACCCCGACTATCGGGGTCGGCGAGCAGTACTTC. Translating gives CSATPTIGVGEQYF.

This clonotype was counted ten times or more. The chain recombines TRBV6-2 or TRBV6-3 with TRBJ1-2, with D maybe TRBD1 (6 bases). Germline V gene lookup returns CDR1 MNHEY and CDR2 SVGEGT. The CDR3 has 13 amino acids. Trimming left V 9 bases short and J 0 bases short, with 11 bases between. CDR3 sequence reads: CASSGQSNYGYTF. Written as DNA, the CDR3 is TGTGCCAGTTCGGGACAATCTAACTATGGCTACACCTTC.

This clonotype was picked up a small number of times. CDR3 protein: CATTGGSYEQYF. The CDR3 nucleotides read TGTGCCACAACGGGGGGGTCCTACGAGCAGTACTTC. The chain links TRBV25-1 to TRBJ2-7, with TRBD2 matching 8 bases. Germline V gives CDR1 MGHDK, CDR2 SYGVNS. Trimming removed 10 bases from V and 1 base from J; junction bases left unmatched: 3. This CDR3 is 12 amino acids long.

The CDR3 protein is CASGDSGASNQPQHF. The CDR3 coding sequence is TGTGCCAGCGGAGATTCGGGGGCCAGCAATCAGCCCCAGCATTTT. The V call is TRBV7-8, the J call TRBJ1-5, with D perhaps TRBD1 (6 bases). The CDR3 extends over 15 amino acids. CDR1 is SGHVS, CDR2 FQNEAQ, per germline. Deletions cut 8 bases from V and 1 base from J, with 15 bases between.

V is TRBV20-1 and J is TRBJ1-2; D is unclear. The V end was cut by 4 bases, the J end by 6 bases, with 9 bases between. There are 11 residues in the CDR3. Germline lookup yields CDR1 DFQATT and CDR2 SNEGSKA (reference sequence). The DNA of the CDR3 is TGCAGTGCTATATCCTTCAATGGCTACACCTTC. It codes for CSAISFNGYTF.

The chain couples TRBV5-5 to TRBJ1-4, with a tentative D call TRBD1 (5 bases). The CDR3 consists of 12 residues. Germline V gives CDR1 SGHKS, CDR2 YYEKEE (reference sequence). The germline V and J ends were trimmed by 3 bases and 15 bases, with 15 bases remaining between them. CDR3 sequence reads: CASSSGTQEVFF. CDR3 in DNA: TGTGCCAGCAGCTCCGGGACTCAGGAAGTGTTTTTT.

The chain recombines TRBV12-3 or TRBV12-4 with TRBJ1-4, with no clear D. The germline V and J ends were trimmed by 3 bases and 9 bases, with 5 bases remaining between them. The CDR3 consists of 11 residues. This CDR3 reads CASSFAQKLFF. The CDR3 bases are TGTGCCAGCAGTTTCGCGCAAAAACTGTTTTTT.

The table lists this clonotype with many counts. The gene calls are TRBV20-1 and TRBJ2-5; possibly TRBD2 for D (6 bases). The CDR3 length is 13 residues. Trimming stripped 4 bases from V and 1 base from J, with 10 bases between. Germline V gene sequence: CDR1 DFQATT, CDR2 SNEGSKA (reference sequence). CDR3 nucleotides: TGCAGTGCTACCCGACTAGTCCAAGAGACCCAGTACTTC. Protein product: CSATRLVQETQYF.

This clonotype was seen a handful of times. Given the absence of the conserved phenylalanine or tryptophan at the CDR3 end, a read error is likely. The limits of the CDR3 on the DNA are not certain, so only TCRdb's listed CDR3 is given. The chain recombines TRBV21-1 with TRBJ1-4. TRBV21-1 is a pseudogene locus. With termini counted, the CDR3 has 9 amino acids. The CDR3 sequence: CASSPPRPV.

The chain carries TRBV25-1 and TRBJ2-7; 8 nucleotides line up with TRBD1. J was trimmed by 6 bases and V by 6 bases; bases with no gene match: 13. CDR1 is MGHDK and CDR2 is SYGVNS in the germline V gene. The CDR3 loop spans 15 amino acids. DNA for the CDR3: TGTGCCAGCAGCCCTTTACCCGGACAGGGTGGCGAGCAGTACTTC. It encodes CASSPLPGQGGEQYF.

This clonotype was counted only a few times. This chain uses TRBV27 with TRBJ2-7; 7 bases are a match to TRBD1. V was pared by 6 bases and J by 2 bases, with 7 bases of the junction left unmatched. Germline CDR1 is MNHEY and CDR2 is SMNVEV (reference sequence). The CDR3 runs 14 residues. The CDR3 reads CASSRGQITYEQYF. In DNA form, the CDR3 reads TGTGCCAGCAGCAGGGGACAGATTACCTACGAGCAGTACTTC.

This clonotype has just a few counts. V gene TRBV9 combines with J gene TRBJ2-2; D might be TRBD1 (5 bases). V was pared by 2 bases and J by 6 bases, with 5 bases between. The germline CDR1 and CDR2 sequences are SGDLS and YYNGEE. The CDR3 is 12 residues long. The CDR3 spells CASSVGPGELFF. CDR3 sequence (DNA): TGTGCCAGCAGCGTGGGGCCCGGGGAGCTGTTTTTT.

This clonotype was detected only a few times. In DNA, the CDR3 is TGTGCCAGCAGCTTAGCGGGGGGGCCGAGGGAGCAGTTCTTC. It encodes CASSLAGGPREQFF. This chain links TRBV7-2 with TRBJ2-1; possible D gene TRBD2, 7 bases. Germline-derived CDR1 and CDR2 are SGHTA and FQGNSA. The germline V and J ends were trimmed by 0 bases and 10 bases, with 13 bases remaining between them. The length of the CDR3 is 14 residues.